One and the same sample provided the 21 T cell receptor beta chains below, sequenced in a study of T cells in Graves' hyperthyroidism and ophthalmopathy. RNA transcripts provided the source from which TCR beta CDR3 regions were amplified. The primer set for the first-round RT-PCR of the TCR CDR3 was HTBI. A single record per CDR3 protein comes from TCRdb applying MiXCR to the multiplex PCR reads. The sample carries roughly 560,000 distinct CDR3 sequences, about 15% recorded once. Sequences were obtained from blood. These receptors were obtained from a middle-aged woman with Graves' ophthalmopathy.

This chain links TRBV3-1 with TRBJ2-7, with 8 bases lining up with TRBD1. Trimming removed 1 base from V and 7 bases from J; junction bases left unmatched: 12. Germline V gene data show CDR1 as LGHDT and CDR2 as YNNKEL (reference sequence). The CDR3 sequence is 16 residues long. CDR3 sequence reads: CASSQGGLTGEGEQYF. CDR3 coding DNA: TGTGCCAGCAGCCAAGGGGGATTGACAGGGGAAGGTGAGCAGTACTTC.

The gene calls are TRBV30 and TRBJ1-2, with D uncertain. The V gene's germline CDR1 is GTSNPN and CDR2 SVGIG (reference sequence). Trimming shortened V by 0 bases and J by 8 bases, and 13 bases separated the two germline ends. This CDR3 is 13 amino acids long. In DNA form, the CDR3 reads TGTGCCTGGAGTGTAGGCTGGAAGGGAGGCTACACCTTC. Translation: CAWSVGWKGGYTF.

This clonotype showed up many times. This chain connects TRBV28 to TRBJ1-1, with TRBD1 identical over 8 bases. The V gene's germline CDR1 is MDHEN and CDR2 SYDVKM. The CDR3 runs to 14 residues. V was pared by 6 bases and J by 4 bases, with 7 bases of the junction left unmatched. The CDR3 bases are TGTGCCAGCAGGCCGCCCGACAGGGGCACTGAAGCTTTCTTT. It translates to CASRPPDRGTEAFF.

This clonotype was counted many times. The rearrangement joins TRBV19 to TRBJ1-1; 9 bases map to TRBD1. Per the germline V gene, CDR1 is LNHDA and CDR2 is SQIVND (reference sequence). The CDR3 is 14 residues long. Losses at the gene ends were 8 bases for V and 1 base for J; bases not matched to a gene: 5. The CDR3 loop is CASPGQGTNTEAFF. Written as DNA, the CDR3 is TGTGCCAGTCCGGGACAGGGTACGAACACTGAAGCTTTCTTT.

This clonotype has at least ten counts. Here the CDR3 DNA reads TGTGCCAGCAGCGCGCGCATGGAGACCCAGTACTTC. It encodes CASSARMETQYF. The V gene is TRBV7-2, the J gene TRBJ2-5; D gene uncertain. V lost 5 bases and J lost 5, with 9 bases in between. The CDR3 is made up of 12 amino acids. Germline CDR1 SGHTA, CDR2 FQGNSA.

The rearrangement uses TRBV18 and TRBJ2-7, with 7 bases lining up with TRBD2. This CDR3 is built from 15 residues. Germline CDR1 KGHSH, CDR2 LQKENI. J was trimmed by 2 bases and V by 5 bases; bases with no gene match: 9. The CDR3 sequence is CASSFPASGTYEQYF. For the CDR3, the DNA is TGTGCCAGCTCATTCCCTGCTAGCGGCACCTACGAGCAGTACTTC. Supplemented by reference TRBV18 and TRBJ2-7, the full variable domain reads NAGVMQNPRHLVRRRGQEARLRCSPMKGHSHVYWYRQLPEEGLKFMVYLQKENIIDESGMPKERFSAEFPKEGPSILRIQQVVRGDSAAYFCASSFPASGTYEQYFGPGTRLTVT.

The rearrangement joins TRBV5-1 to TRBJ2-4, with a weak D call TRBD1 (6 bases). V lost 4 bases and J lost 0, with 11 bases in between. This CDR3 spans 15 amino acids. Per the germline V gene, CDR1 is SGHRS and CDR2 is YFSETQ. CDR3 coding DNA: TGCGCCAGCAGCACGGACAGATTAGCCAAAAACATTCAGTACTTC. As protein: CASSTDRLAKNIQYF. Together with reference TRBV5-1 and TRBJ2-4, the CDR3 gives the full variable domain: KAGVTQTPRYLIKTRGQQVTLSCSPISGHRSVSWYQQTPGQGLQFLFEYFSETQRNKGNFPGRFSGRQFSNSRSEMNVSTLELGDSALYLCASSTDRLAKNIQYFGAGTRLSVL.

This clonotype was seen a handful of times. The rearrangement uses TRBV6-4 and TRBJ1-2; 9 bases align to TRBD1. CDR1 is MRHNA, CDR2 SNTAGT, per germline. With V trimmed by 2 bases and J by 4 bases, 8 bases remained unmatched. This CDR3 has 16 amino acids. The CDR3 bases are TGTGCCAGCAGTGACCGGGACAGGGTAGTCCCCTATGGCTACACCTTC. It codes for CASSDRDRVVPYGYTF.

This clonotype occurred many times. The genes are TRBV6-2 or TRBV6-3 and TRBJ1-3; D not resolved. The CDR3 sequence is 17 residues long. Trimming left V 4 bases short and J 0 bases short, with 16 bases between. CDR1 and CDR2 from the germline V gene are MNHEY and SVGEGT. The CDR3 protein is CASSSDRDLLSGNTIYF. CDR3 nucleotide sequence: TGTGCCAGCAGTTCCGACCGGGATCTTCTCTCTGGAAACACCATATATTTT.

As concerns this clonotype: A junction end diverges from the germline sequence, so it may reflect a read error. The chain employs TRBV6-5 and TRBJ1-5; D is ambiguous. This CDR3 is built from 14 residues. Germline CDR1 is MNHEY and CDR2 is SVGAGI. The CDR3 DNA is TGTGCCAGCAGTTACTCGCTCAGCAATCGGCCCCAGCATTTT. It encodes CASSYSLSNRPQHF.

This clonotype came up a few times. V and J are TRBV5-5 and TRBJ2-7, with a tentative D call TRBD2 (5 bases). The CDR3 length is 13 residues. Trimming stripped 5 bases from V and 5 bases from J, with 14 bases between. Germline CDR1 reads SGHKS; CDR2 reads YYEKEE (reference sequence). CDR3 coding DNA: TGTGCCAGCAGATGGATATCGGGAAACGAGCAGTACTTC. This gives the protein CASRWISGNEQYF.

This clonotype showed up many times. This chain joins TRBV29-1 and TRBJ2-5, with a tentative D call TRBD1 (6 bases). Germline assignment: CDR1 SQVTM and CDR2 ANQGSEA. Trimming removed 6 bases at V and 2 bases at J, with 22 bases between. This CDR3 contains 16 residues. CDR3 bases: TGCAGCGTCGCCTTGGTGGACAGTCCCCTTCAAGAGACCCAGTACTTC. It specifies CSVALVDSPLQETQYF.

This clonotype occurred a few times. This rearrangement joins TRBV7-3 to TRBJ1-1, with D uncertain. CDR3 size: 13 residues. V was pared by 5 bases and J by 2 bases, with 9 bases between. CDR1 and CDR2 from the germline V gene are SGHTA and FQGTGA. CDR3 residues: CASSAAFNTEAFF. The CDR3 coding sequence is TGTGCCAGCAGCGCGGCTTTCAACACTGAAGCTTTCTTT.

There are a few counts of this clonotype. The chain recombines TRBV29-1 with TRBJ2-7; D is perhaps TRBD2 (6 bases). Germline CDR1 and CDR2: SQVTM and ANQGSEA. The length of the CDR3 is 13 residues. Trimming stripped 6 bases from V and 7 bases from J, with 19 bases between. The CDR3 coding sequence is TGCAGCGTGGGGACTGGGGTGGTTCGGGAGCAGTACTTC. Residues: CSVGTGVVREQYF.

This clonotype was observed at least ten times. DNA for the CDR3: TGTGCCACCAGTGATTCCACCCCGGGGTTTCAAGAGACCCAGTACTTC. Its protein product is CATSDSTPGFQETQYF. V gene TRBV24-1 combines with J gene TRBJ2-5; possible D gene TRBD2, 5 bases. Between the trimmed V and J ends, which lost 2 bases and 2 bases, there was a span of 14 bases. The CDR3 has 16 residues. The V gene's germline CDR1 is KGHDR and CDR2 SFDVKD.

This clonotype was counted ten times or more. The rearrangement links TRBV12-5 to TRBJ1-5; the D gene is possibly TRBD1 (6 bases). Trimming cost V 6 bases and J 7 bases, with 13 bases left between them. The CDR3 totals 13 residues. Germline V CDR1 and CDR2: LGHNT, FRNRAP. This chain's CDR3 is CASGLPGGQPQHF. The CDR3 DNA reads TGTGCTAGTGGCTTACCTGGGGGCCAGCCCCAGCATTTT.

This clonotype came up many times. The CDR3 here is CATSASLGDTQYF. DNA of the CDR3: TGTGCCACCAGTGCCAGCCTTGGAGATACGCAGTATTTT. V usage is TRBV24-1 and J usage is TRBJ2-3; D not certain. Germline V gene data show CDR1 as KGHDR and CDR2 as SFDVKD. CDR3 length equals 13 residues. Trimming took 5 bases from V and 5 from J, leaving 10 bases between them.

To note about this clonotype: The junction departs from germline at one end; a sequencing error may be responsible. The chain couples TRBV7-9 to TRBJ2-5; D unresolved. The CDR3 has 12 residues. Germline CDR1 and CDR2: SEHNR and FQNEAQ (reference sequence). CDR3 protein: CTSSLMLETQYF. The DNA for the CDR3 is TGTACCAGCAGCTTAATGTTGGAGACCCAGTACTTC.

This clonotype was counted ten times or more. The chain uses TRBV19 and TRBJ1-5, with D uncertain. V was shortened by 3 bases and J by 0 bases, with 6 bases between the two germline ends. The CDR3 has 14 amino acids. Germline CDR1 and CDR2: LNHDA and SQIVND (reference sequence). This CDR3 reads CASSIEDSNQPQHF. The CDR3 bases are TGTGCCAGTAGTATCGAGGATAGCAATCAGCCCCAGCATTTT.

At least ten counts were recorded for this clonotype. The V and J genes are TRBV7-2 and TRBJ2-7; TRBD2 matches at 10 bases. Germline V gives CDR1 SGHTA, CDR2 FQGNSA. The CDR3 covers 15 residues. V trimming: 2 bases; J trimming: 2 bases; junction bases outside the gene matches: 3. CDR3 DNA: TGTGCCAGCAGCTTACTAGCGGGAGAGACCTACGAGCAGTACTTC. Its translation is CASSLLAGETYEQYF.

The chain joins TRBV19 to TRBJ2-5; 9 bases map to TRBD2. Germline-derived CDR1 and CDR2 are LNHDA and SQIVND (reference sequence). This CDR3 comprises 17 residues. V lost 1 base, J lost 1 base, and 7 bases stayed unmatched. This CDR3 reads CASSIGILAGSQETQYF. CDR3 in DNA: TGTGCCAGTAGTATAGGAATCCTAGCGGGAAGCCAAGAGACCCAGTACTTC.